This T cell receptor (beta chain) appears in the sequencing data of a study of cytomegalovirus exposure and HLA in healthy donors. A note on this clone: Its antigen is currently unknown.

Study-wide results and caveats: The classifier was said to identify cytomegalovirus status with high specificity and sensitivity. While the bulk of TCR sequences proved rare, some public TCRs turned up in many donors.

V dropped 2 bases and J dropped 2 bases, with 11 bases sitting between them. The CDR3 loop spans 15 amino acids. Germline values: CDR1 SGHDT, CDR2 YYEEEE. The PCR had 60 Vbeta and 13 Jbeta primers. The repertoire was sequenced with immunoSEQ multiplex PCR; TCRdb's copy has only in-frame clones and lacks some. Of about 100,000 clones detected, approximately 81% appear once; the ten largest clones hold approximately 3.7%. Donors in the study were healthy people who gave bone marrow. The sample comprised PBMCs. This TCR was recovered from a female donor in good health and CMV-seropositive. This chain joins TRBV5-6 and TRBJ1-5, with D possibly TRBD1 on 5 matching bases. CDR3 in amino acids: CASSFLAGGNQPQHF. The CDR3 coding sequence is TGTGCCAGCAGCTTCTTGGCGGGGGGCAATCAGCCCCAGCATTTT.